The clone carrying this T cell receptor (beta chain) occurred many times. The entry originates in a study of quantifying T cell responses using KT2 cells. For the study at large: cDNA was made from DNase-treated RNA using alpha and beta constant primers. A predetermined fluorescence threshold ended the second PCR, run as a qPCR.

KT2, a clone with a known TCR, was spiked into unfractionated PBMC. Fixed numbers of PBMC received varying amounts of KT2 cells. Each cDNA got a UMI-containing oligo ligated at its 3' end. An equimolar mix of RC1.1 and RC1.2 primed the beta chain across TRBC1 and TRBC2. TCRdb fed the UMI-ligation and nested PCR reads into MiXCR, producing one record per CDR3 protein. The sample has tens of thousands of distinct CDR3 sequences; 6% to 8% are singletons. The V gene lost 0 bases and the J gene lost 9 bases, with 9 bases spanning the gap. CDR3 size: 12 residues. CDR1 DFQATT and CDR2 SNEGSKA come from the germline V gene (reference sequence).

This clonotype was sampled from a human donor. The sequencing input was PBMCs spiked with cells of the T cell clone KT2. This chain uses TRBV20-1 with TRBJ2-4, with D possibly called TRBD1 or TRBD2 (5 bases each). The CDR3 region has the DNA TGCAGTGCTAGAGACCCAGGGAGCATTCAGTACTTC. This encodes CSARDPGSIQYF.